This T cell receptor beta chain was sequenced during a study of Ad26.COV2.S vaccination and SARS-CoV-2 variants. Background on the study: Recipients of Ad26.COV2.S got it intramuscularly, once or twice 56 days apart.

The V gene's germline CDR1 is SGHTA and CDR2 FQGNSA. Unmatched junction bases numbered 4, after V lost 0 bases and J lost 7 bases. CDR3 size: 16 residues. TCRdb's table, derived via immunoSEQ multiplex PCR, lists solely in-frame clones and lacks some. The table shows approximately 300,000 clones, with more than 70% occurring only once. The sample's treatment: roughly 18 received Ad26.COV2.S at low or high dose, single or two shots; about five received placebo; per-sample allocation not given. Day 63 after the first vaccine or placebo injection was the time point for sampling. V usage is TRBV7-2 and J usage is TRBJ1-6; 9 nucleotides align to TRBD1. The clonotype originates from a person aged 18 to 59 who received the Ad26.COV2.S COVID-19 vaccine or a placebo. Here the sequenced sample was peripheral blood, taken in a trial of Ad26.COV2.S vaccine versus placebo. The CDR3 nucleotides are TGTGCCAGCAGCTTAGCTACGACAGGGGGAAATTCACCCCTCCACTTT. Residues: CASSLATTGGNSPLHF.